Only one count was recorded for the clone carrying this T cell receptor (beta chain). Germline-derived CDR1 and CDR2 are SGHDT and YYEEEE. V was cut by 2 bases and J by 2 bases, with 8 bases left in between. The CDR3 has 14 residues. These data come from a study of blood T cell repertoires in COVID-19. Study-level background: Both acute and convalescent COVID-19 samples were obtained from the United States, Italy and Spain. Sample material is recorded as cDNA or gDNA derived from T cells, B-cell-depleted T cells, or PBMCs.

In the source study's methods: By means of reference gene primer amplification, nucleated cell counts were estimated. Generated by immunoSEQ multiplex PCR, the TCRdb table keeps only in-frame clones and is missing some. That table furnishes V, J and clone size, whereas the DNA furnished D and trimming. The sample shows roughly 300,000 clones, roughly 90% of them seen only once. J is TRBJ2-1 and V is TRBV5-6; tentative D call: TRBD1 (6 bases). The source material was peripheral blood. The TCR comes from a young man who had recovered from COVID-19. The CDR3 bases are TGTGCCAGCAGCTTCTACAGGGCCTACAATGAGCAGTTCTTC. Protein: CASSFYRAYNEQFF.